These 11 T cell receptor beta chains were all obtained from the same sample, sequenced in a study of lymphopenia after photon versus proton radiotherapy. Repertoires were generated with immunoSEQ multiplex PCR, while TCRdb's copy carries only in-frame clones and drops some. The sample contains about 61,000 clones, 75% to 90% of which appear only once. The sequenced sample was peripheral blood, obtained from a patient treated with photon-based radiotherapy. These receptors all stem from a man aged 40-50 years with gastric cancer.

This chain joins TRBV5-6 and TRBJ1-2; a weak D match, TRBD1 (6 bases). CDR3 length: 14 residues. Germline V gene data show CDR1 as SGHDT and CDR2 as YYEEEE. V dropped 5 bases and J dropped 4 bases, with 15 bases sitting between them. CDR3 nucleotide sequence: TGTGCCAGCAGTAACGGACAGACTCTCTATGGCTACACCTTC. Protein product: CASSNGQTLYGYTF.

The CDR3 bases are TGCGCCAGCAGCTGGGGACAGGGGGGTTCCACCGGGGAGCTGTTTTTT. Encoded protein: CASSWGQGGSTGELFF. This chain links TRBV5-1 with TRBJ2-2; 11 bases line up with TRBD1. J gave up 4 bases and V 3 bases, and 5 bases lay outside the gene matches. CDR3 length: 16 residues. Germline assignment: CDR1 SGHRS and CDR2 YFSETQ.

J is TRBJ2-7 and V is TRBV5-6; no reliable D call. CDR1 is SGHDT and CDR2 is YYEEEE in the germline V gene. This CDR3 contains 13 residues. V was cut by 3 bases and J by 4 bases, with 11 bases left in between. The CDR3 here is CASSYGRSYEQYF. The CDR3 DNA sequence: TGTGCCAGCAGCTACGGACGGTCGTACGAGCAGTACTTC. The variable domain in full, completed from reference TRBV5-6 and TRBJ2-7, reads DAGVTQSPTHLIKTRGQQVTLRCSPKSGHDTVSWYQQALGQGPQFIFQYYEEEERQRGNFPDRFSGHQFPNYSSELNVNALLLGDSALYLCASSYGRSYEQYFGPGTRLTVT.

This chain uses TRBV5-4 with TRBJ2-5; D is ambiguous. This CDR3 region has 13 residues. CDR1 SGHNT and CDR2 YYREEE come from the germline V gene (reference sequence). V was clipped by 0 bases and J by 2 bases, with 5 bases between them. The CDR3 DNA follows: TGTGCCAGCAGCTTGGGGCCACAAGAGACCCAGTACTTC. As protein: CASSLGPQETQYF. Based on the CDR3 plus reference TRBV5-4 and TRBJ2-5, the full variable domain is ETGVTQSPTHLIKTRGQQVTLRCSSQSGHNTVSWYQQALGQGPQFIFQYYREEENGRGNFPPRFSGLQFPNYSSELNVNALELDDSALYLCASSLGPQETQYFGPGTRLLVL.

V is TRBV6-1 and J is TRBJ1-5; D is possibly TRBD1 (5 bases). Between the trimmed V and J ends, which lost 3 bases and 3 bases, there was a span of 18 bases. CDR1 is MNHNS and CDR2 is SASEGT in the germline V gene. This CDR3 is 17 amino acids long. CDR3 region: CASSEGWGYKDNQPQHF. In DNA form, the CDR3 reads TGTGCCAGCAGTGAGGGTTGGGGGTATAAGGACAATCAGCCCCAGCATTTT.

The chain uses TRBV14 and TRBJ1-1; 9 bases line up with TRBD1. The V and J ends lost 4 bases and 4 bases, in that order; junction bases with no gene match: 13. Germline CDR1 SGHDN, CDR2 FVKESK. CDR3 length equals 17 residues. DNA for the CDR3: TGTGCCAGCAGCCCCGAACAGGGGGCGCGGGGGGGCACTGAAGCTTTCTTT. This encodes CASSPEQGARGGTEAFF.

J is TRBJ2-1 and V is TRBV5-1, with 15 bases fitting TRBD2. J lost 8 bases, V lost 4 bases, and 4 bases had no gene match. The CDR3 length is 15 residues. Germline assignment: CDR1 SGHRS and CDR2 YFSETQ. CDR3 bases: TGCGCCAGCAGCCTTCGGACTAGCGGGGGGGATGAGCAGTTCTTC. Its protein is CASSLRTSGGDEQFF. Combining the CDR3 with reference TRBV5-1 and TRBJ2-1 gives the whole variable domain KAGVTQTPRYLIKTRGQQVTLSCSPISGHRSVSWYQQTPGQGLQFLFEYFSETQRNKGNFPGRFSGRQFSNSRSEMNVSTLELGDSALYLCASSLRTSGGDEQFFGPGTRLTVL.

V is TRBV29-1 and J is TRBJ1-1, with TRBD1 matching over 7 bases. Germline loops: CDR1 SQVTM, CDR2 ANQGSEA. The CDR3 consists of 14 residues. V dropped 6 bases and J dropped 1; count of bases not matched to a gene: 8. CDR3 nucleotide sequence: TGCAGCGTGAAGTTACGACAGGGGAACACTGAAGCTTTCTTT. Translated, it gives CSVKLRQGNTEAFF.

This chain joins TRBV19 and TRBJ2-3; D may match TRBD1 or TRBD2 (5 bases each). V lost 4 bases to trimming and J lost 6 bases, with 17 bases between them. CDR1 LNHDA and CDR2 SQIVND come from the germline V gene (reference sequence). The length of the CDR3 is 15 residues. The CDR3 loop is CASSTGGGLMDTQYF. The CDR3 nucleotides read TGTGCCAGTAGTACCGGTGGGGGTTTGATGGATACGCAGTATTTT.

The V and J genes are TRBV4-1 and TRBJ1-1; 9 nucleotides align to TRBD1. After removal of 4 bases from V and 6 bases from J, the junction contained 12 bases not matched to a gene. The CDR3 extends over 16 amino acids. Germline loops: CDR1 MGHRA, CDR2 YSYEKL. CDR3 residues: CASSPGGNRGLAEAFF. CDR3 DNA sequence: TGCGCCAGCAGCCCAGGGGGGAACAGGGGGCTCGCTGAAGCTTTCTTT.

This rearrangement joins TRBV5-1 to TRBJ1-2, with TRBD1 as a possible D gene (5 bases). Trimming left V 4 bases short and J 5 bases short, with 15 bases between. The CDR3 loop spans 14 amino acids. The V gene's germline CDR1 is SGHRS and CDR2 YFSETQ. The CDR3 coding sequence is TGCGCCAGCAGCGAACCAGGGTTTCGGTATGGCTACACCTTC. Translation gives CASSEPGFRYGYTF.